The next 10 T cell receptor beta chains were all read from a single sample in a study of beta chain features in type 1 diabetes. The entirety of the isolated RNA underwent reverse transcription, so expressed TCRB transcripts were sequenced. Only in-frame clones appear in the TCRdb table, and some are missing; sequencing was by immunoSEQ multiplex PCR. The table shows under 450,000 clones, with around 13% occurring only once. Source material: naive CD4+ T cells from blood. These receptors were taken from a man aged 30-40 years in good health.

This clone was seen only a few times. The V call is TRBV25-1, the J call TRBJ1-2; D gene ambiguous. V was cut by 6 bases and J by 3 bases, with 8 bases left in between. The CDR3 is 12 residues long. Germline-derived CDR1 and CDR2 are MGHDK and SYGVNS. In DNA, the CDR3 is TGTGCCAGCAGAGGAGGCCACTATGGCTACACCTTC. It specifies CASRGGHYGYTF.

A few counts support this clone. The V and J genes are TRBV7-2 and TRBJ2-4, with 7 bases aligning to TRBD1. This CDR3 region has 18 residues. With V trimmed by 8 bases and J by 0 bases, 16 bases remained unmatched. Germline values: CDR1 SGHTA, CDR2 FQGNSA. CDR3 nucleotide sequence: TGTGCCAGCGTGTCGGCAGGGGGTGATCTCCTAGCCAAAAACATTCAGTACTTC. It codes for CASVSAGGDLLAKNIQYF.

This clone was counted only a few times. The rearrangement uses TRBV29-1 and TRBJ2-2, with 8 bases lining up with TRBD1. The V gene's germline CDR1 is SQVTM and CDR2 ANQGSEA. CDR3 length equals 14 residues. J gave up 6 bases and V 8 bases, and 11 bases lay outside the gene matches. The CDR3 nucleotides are TGCAGCTCCCTCCGACAGGGGACCGCCGGGGAGCTGTTTTTT. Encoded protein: CSSLRQGTAGELFF.

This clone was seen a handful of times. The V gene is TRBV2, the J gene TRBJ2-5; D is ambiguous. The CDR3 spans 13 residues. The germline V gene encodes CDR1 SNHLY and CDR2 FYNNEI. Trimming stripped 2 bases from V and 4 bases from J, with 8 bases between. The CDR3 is CASSELNRETQYF. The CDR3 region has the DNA TGTGCCAGCAGTGAACTTAACAGAGAGACCCAGTACTTC.

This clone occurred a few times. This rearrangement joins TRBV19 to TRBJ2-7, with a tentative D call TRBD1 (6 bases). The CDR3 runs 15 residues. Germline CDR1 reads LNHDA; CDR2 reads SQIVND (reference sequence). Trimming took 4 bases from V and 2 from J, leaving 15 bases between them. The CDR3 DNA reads TGTGCCAGTAGTACGACAGGTAGTTCGGCCTACGAGCAGTACTTC. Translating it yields CASSTTGSSAYEQYF.

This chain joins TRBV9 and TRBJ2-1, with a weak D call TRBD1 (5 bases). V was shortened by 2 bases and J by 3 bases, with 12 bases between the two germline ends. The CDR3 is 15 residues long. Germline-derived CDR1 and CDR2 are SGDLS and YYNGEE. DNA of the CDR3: TGTGCCAGCAGCGTTCTGGACACCAACTACAATGAGCAGTTCTTC. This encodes CASSVLDTNYNEQFF.

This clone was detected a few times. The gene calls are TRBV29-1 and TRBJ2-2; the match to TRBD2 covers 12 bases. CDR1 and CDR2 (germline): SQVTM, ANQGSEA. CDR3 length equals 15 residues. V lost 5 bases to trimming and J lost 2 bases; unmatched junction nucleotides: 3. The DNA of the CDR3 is TGCAGCGTTACTAGCGGGAGGCTTAACACCGGGGAGCTGTTTTTT. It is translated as CSVTSGRLNTGELFF.

CDR3 DNA: TGTGACCCGGAGCGAAACACCGGGGAGCTGTTTTTT. Its translation: CDPERNTGELFF. The gene calls are TRBV15 and TRBJ2-2; D gene unclear. The CDR3 covers 12 residues. In germline, CDR1 is LNHNV, CDR2 YYDKDF (reference sequence).

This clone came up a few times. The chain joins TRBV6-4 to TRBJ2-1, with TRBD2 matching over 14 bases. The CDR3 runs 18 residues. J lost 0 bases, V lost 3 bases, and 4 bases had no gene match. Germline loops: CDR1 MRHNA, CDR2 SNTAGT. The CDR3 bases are TGTGCCAGCAGTGATGGGACTAGCGGGGGCCACTCCTACAATGAGCAGTTCTTC. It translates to CASSDGTSGGHSYNEQFF.

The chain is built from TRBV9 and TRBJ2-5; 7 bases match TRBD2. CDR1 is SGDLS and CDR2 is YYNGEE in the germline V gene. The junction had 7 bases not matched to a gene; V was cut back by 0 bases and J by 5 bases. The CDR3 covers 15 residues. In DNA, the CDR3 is TGTGCCAGCAGCGTAGCTCGGGGAGGGATGGAGACCCAGTACTTC. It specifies CASSVARGGMETQYF.